This passage covers 7 T cell receptor beta chains from one sample sequenced in a study of blood T cell repertoires in COVID-19. Sequenced by immunoSEQ multiplex PCR; TCRdb stores in-frame clones only, minus some. Here the sample spans roughly 180,000 clones, more than 80% being singletons. Sequenced: peripheral blood. The receptors here all came from a woman aged 60 to 75 with acute or convalescent COVID-19.

This chain joins TRBV11-3 and TRBJ2-1; 7 bases align to TRBD1. CDR1 and CDR2 from the germline V gene are SGHNT and YENEEA. V lost 5 bases to trimming and J lost 0 bases; unmatched junction nucleotides: 4. The CDR3 runs to 15 residues. The CDR3 region is CASSPRQGSYNEQFF. Here the CDR3 DNA reads TGTGCCAGCAGCCCTAGACAGGGCTCCTACAATGAGCAGTTCTTC.

This rearrangement joins TRBV28 to TRBJ2-1; a possible D gene is TRBD2 (7 bases). V dropped 7 bases and J dropped 14 bases, with 24 bases sitting between them. Germline V gene sequence: CDR1 MDHEN, CDR2 SYDVKM. The CDR3 loop spans 14 amino acids. The CDR3 DNA reads TGTGCCAGCACCCCGGGGACCGCGGGGGCGGGGGAGTTCTTC. Its translation: CASTPGTAGAGEFF.

This sequence joins TRBV7-9 and TRBJ2-7; D might be TRBD1 (6 bases). The V and J ends lost 5 bases and 0 bases respectively, with 14 bases between them. Germline values: CDR1 SEHNR, CDR2 FQNEAQ (reference sequence). The CDR3 extends over 15 amino acids. CDR3 DNA sequence: TGTGCCAGCAGCCCTGGACAGTTCCTCTCCTACGAGCAGTACTTC. This gives the protein CASSPGQFLSYEQYF.

The gene calls are TRBV5-1 and TRBJ2-1, with 8 bases identical to TRBD2. Germline values: CDR1 SGHRS, CDR2 YFSETQ. The CDR3 is 14 residues long. V trimming: 0 bases; J trimming: 8 bases; junction bases outside the gene matches: 4. The CDR3 region is CASSLATSGYEQFF. The CDR3 coding sequence is TGCGCCAGCAGCTTGGCAACTAGCGGATATGAGCAGTTCTTC.

The gene calls are TRBV19 and TRBJ2-2; possible D gene TRBD2, 5 bases. Trimming stripped 1 base from V and 3 bases from J, with 15 bases between. The CDR3 is made up of 17 amino acids. The germline gives CDR1 LNHDA, CDR2 SQIVND (reference sequence). The CDR3 reads CASSIGTAGSYTGELFF. The CDR3 DNA reads TGTGCCAGTAGTATAGGGACCGCGGGCTCTTACACCGGGGAGCTGTTTTTT.

The chain employs TRBV29-1 and TRBJ1-1; a possible D gene is TRBD1 (5 bases). The CDR3 sequence is 11 residues long. The V gene's germline CDR1 is SQVTM and CDR2 ANQGSEA. The V and J ends lost 7 bases and 5 bases respectively, with 11 bases between them. CDR3 sequence: CSGQRGTEAFF. DNA of the CDR3: TGCAGCGGGCAGCGGGGGACTGAAGCTTTCTTT.

The gene calls are TRBV6-6 and TRBJ2-1, with D possibly being TRBD2 (6 bases). The V gene lost 8 bases and the J gene lost 3 bases, with 17 bases spanning the gap. CDR1 and CDR2 (germline): MNHNY, SVGAGI (reference sequence). This CDR3 is built from 15 residues. The CDR3 region is CASGISGRLYNEQFF. The CDR3 DNA is TGTGCCAGCGGGATTAGCGGCCGTCTCTACAATGAGCAGTTCTTC.